Following are 6 T cell receptor beta chains from one sample sequenced in a study of cytomegalovirus exposure and HLA in healthy donors. This PCR relied on a set of 60 Vbeta primers and 13 Jbeta primers. The protocol was immunoSEQ multiplex PCR, while the TCRdb copy is restricted to in-frame clones and leaves out a portion. The profile shows over 200,000 clones, more than 75% of them singletons. Sequencing was done on a sample of PBMCs. All receptors come from a male donor in good health and CMV-seronegative.

The chain is built from TRBV6-1 and TRBJ2-7, with D perhaps TRBD2 (6 bases). The CDR3 is 14 residues long. The ends were cut back, 2 bases at V and 2 bases at J, with 10 bases in the middle. Germline V gene sequence: CDR1 MNHNS, CDR2 SASEGT. This CDR3 reads CASSELRGAYEQYF. Here the CDR3 DNA reads TGTGCCAGCAGTGAATTGCGGGGAGCCTACGAGCAGTACTTC.

The chain employs TRBV19 and TRBJ2-1, with D perhaps matching TRBD1 (6 bases). There are 14 residues in the CDR3. Trimming removed 1 base at V and 7 bases at J, with 11 bases between. The germline V gene has CDR1 LNHDA and CDR2 SQIVND (reference sequence). The DNA for the CDR3 is TGTGCCAGTAGTATAGTAGGGGGTGAGAATGAGCAGTTCTTC. The encoded protein is CASSIVGGENEQFF.

This clone was observed a handful of times. The chain is built from TRBV4-2 and TRBJ1-4; TRBD1 matches 8 bases. Germline lookup yields CDR1 LGHNA and CDR2 YNFKEQ. CDR3 size: 16 residues. Losses at the gene ends were 3 bases for V and 7 bases for J; bases not matched to a gene: 10. The CDR3 protein is CASSQATGGGGEKLFF. The CDR3 DNA sequence: TGTGCCAGCAGCCAGGCTACAGGGGGAGGTGGTGAAAAACTGTTTTTT.

In this sample, this clone turned up many times. The genes are TRBV25-1 and TRBJ1-4, with D hard to call. The CDR3 contains 15 residues. The V gene lost 6 bases and the J gene lost 0 bases, with 11 bases spanning the gap. In germline, CDR1 is MGHDK, CDR2 SYGVNS. DNA for the CDR3: TGTGCCAGCAGAACTAACGGTGCAACTAATGAAAAACTGTTTTTT. Protein: CASRTNGATNEKLFF.

This chain uses TRBV27 with TRBJ2-1, with 13 bases matching TRBD2. Germline CDR1 reads MNHEY; CDR2 reads SMNVEV (reference sequence). V dropped 4 bases and J dropped 0; count of bases not matched to a gene: 12. The CDR3 is made up of 20 amino acids. The CDR3 bases are TGTGCCAGCAGTTCCACGAAGGTACTAGCGGGAGGGAACTCCTACAATGAGCAGTTCTTC. Protein: CASSSTKVLAGGNSYNEQFF.

V is TRBV4-1 and J is TRBJ1-1; D not certain. Germline V lookup: CDR1 MGHRA, CDR2 YSYEKL. The CDR3 sequence is 15 residues long. V lost 5 bases, J lost 4 bases, and 17 bases lay in between. The CDR3 DNA is TGCGCCAGCAGCTCCCGCCCAGGACTGGTCACTGAAGCTTTCTTT. This sequence encodes CASSSRPGLVTEAFF.